This entry lists 9 T cell receptor beta chains sequenced from one sample in a study of breast tumors, draining lymph nodes, adjacent tissues. Breast cancer patients provided tissue from their axillary draining lymph nodes. TCRdb re-derived calls from the multiplex PCR reads in MiXCR, one entry per CDR3 protein. The profile shows more than 200,000 distinct CDR3 sequences, roughly 32% of them singletons. Sequencing was carried out using axillary lymph node tissue. These receptors originate from a female donor with breast cancer. Some clones in this sample may be carry-over from other donors' samples.

This clonotype occurred many times. The chain carries TRBV7-8 and TRBJ2-1; D is possibly TRBD1 (7 bases). CDR1 and CDR2 from the germline V gene are SGHVS and FQNEAQ. The CDR3 loop spans 13 amino acids. V lost 6 bases, J lost 7 bases, and 13 bases lay in between. DNA of the CDR3: TGTGCCAGCAGAGGGGGCGGGAAAAATGAGCAGTTCTTC. This encodes CASRGGGKNEQFF.

This clonotype was seen ten or more times. J is TRBJ1-5 and V is TRBV25-1; no definite D call. The CDR3 is 15 residues long. The V gene's germline CDR1 is MGHDK and CDR2 SYGVNS. Deletions cut 2 bases from V and 1 base from J, with 9 bases between. The CDR3 is CASSELSGSNQPQHF. CDR3 coding DNA: TGTGCCAGCAGTGAACTCAGTGGGAGCAATCAGCCCCAGCATTTT.

As to this clonotype: A clone one base away is much larger, so this may be a read error. V is TRBV5-5 and J is TRBJ1-4, with 8 nucleotides matching TRBD1. CDR1 and CDR2 (germline): SGHKS, YYEKEE (reference sequence). The CDR3 consists of 15 residues. CDR3 in DNA: TGTGCCAGCAGCAGTACCGGGACAGGATCGGAAAGACTGTTTTTT. It codes for CASSSTGTGSERLFF.

The sample holds many counts of this clonotype. The chain's CDR3 is CATSDQTYGYTF. Here the CDR3 DNA reads TGTGCCACCAGTGACCAGACCTATGGCTACACCTTC. The chain has TRBV24-1 and TRBJ1-2; D ambiguous. Germline CDR1 is KGHDR and CDR2 is SFDVKD. The CDR3 length is 12 residues. Trimming shortened V by 4 bases and J by 4 bases, and 6 bases separated the two germline ends.

The V gene is TRBV7-9, the J gene TRBJ2-3; possible D gene TRBD2, 6 bases. Looked up from germline, CDR1 is SEHNR and CDR2 is FQNEAQ (reference sequence). V lost 5 bases and J 2 bases, leaving 14 bases between the germline ends. The CDR3 totals 15 residues. The CDR3 region is CASSPVGGYTDTQYF. DNA for the CDR3: TGTGCCAGCAGCCCGGTTGGGGGGTACACAGATACGCAGTATTTT.

This clonotype showed up many times. A much more abundant neighbour one base away suggests this may be a read error. This chain links TRBV2 with TRBJ2-5; tentatively, D is TRBD1 (6 bases). Looked up from germline, CDR1 is SNHLY and CDR2 is FYNNEI. Trimming removed 6 bases from V and 5 bases from J, with 19 bases in between. The CDR3 sequence is 15 residues long. This CDR3 is CASRYLGRGLETQYF. The CDR3, as DNA: TGTGCCAGCAGGTACCTGGGCAGGGGATTGGAGACCCAGTACTTC.

At least ten counts were recorded for this clonotype. The gene calls are TRBV5-1 and TRBJ2-5; TRBD2 aligns across 11 bases. The J segment lost 5 bases and the V segment lost 5 bases, leaving 8 bases of the junction unmatched. The CDR3 sequence is 15 residues long. Germline V gives CDR1 SGHRS, CDR2 YFSETQ. The CDR3 is CASSGSGRAGETQYF. The CDR3 bases are TGCGCCAGCAGTGGTAGCGGGAGGGCCGGGGAGACCCAGTACTTC.

This clonotype was seen a few times. This sequence joins TRBV27 and TRBJ2-1; 8 positions match TRBD2. The V gene end was trimmed by 8 bases and the J gene end by 2 bases; junction bases not matched to a gene: 14. CDR3 size: 17 residues. Germline loops: CDR1 MNHEY, CDR2 SMNVEV (reference sequence). As DNA, the CDR3 is TGTGCCAGCTCCCGGTTCAGCGGGAGAGGGACCTACAATGAGCAGTTCTTC. It yields the protein CASSRFSGRGTYNEQFF.

The rearrangement links TRBV11-3 to TRBJ1-6, with TRBD1 as a possible D gene (5 bases). Germline V gene lookup returns CDR1 SGHNT and CDR2 YENEEA. The CDR3 loop spans 14 amino acids. Between the trimmed V and J ends, which lost 9 bases and 6 bases, there was a span of 15 bases. The CDR3 loop reads CASRSGRVNSPLHF. In DNA, the CDR3 is TGTGCCAGTCGCTCGGGCAGGGTTAATTCACCCCTCCACTTT.